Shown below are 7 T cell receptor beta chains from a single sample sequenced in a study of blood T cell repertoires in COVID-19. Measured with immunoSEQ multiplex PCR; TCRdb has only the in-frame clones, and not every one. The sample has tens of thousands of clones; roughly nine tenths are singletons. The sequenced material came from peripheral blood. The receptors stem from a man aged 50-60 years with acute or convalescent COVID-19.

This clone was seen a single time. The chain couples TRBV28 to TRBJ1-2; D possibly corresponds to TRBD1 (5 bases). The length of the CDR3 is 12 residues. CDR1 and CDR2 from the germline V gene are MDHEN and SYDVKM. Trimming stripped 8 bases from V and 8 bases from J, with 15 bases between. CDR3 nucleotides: TGTGCCAGCCTCAGGGAACAGAAAGGCTACACCTTC. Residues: CASLREQKGYTF.

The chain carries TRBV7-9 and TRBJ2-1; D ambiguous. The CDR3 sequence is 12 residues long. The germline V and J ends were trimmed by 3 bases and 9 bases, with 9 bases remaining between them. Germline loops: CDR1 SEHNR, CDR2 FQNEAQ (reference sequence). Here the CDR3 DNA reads TGTGCCAGCAGCTTGACATTTGGTGAGCAGTTCTTC. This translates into CASSLTFGEQFF.

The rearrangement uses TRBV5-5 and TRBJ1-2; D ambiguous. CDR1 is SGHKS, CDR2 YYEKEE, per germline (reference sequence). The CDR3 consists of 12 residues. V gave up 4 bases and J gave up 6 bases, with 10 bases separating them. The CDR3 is CASSQNNHGYTF. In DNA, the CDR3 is TGTGCCAGCAGCCAAAACAATCATGGCTACACCTTC.

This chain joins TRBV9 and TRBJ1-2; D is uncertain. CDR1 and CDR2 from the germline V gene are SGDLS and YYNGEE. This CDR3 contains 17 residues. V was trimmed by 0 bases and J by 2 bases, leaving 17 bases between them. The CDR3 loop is CASSVGAALQRNYGYTF. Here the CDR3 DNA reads TGTGCCAGCAGCGTAGGGGCAGCCCTCCAGAGAAACTATGGCTACACCTTC.

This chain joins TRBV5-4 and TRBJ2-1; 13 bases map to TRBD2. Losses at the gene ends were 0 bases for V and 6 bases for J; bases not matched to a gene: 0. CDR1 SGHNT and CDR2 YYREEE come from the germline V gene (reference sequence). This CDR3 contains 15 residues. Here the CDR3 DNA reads TGTGCCAGCAGCTTGGGGACTAGCGGGAGCAATGAGCAGTTCTTC. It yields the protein CASSLGTSGSNEQFF. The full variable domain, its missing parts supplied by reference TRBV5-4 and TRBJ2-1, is ETGVTQSPTHLIKTRGQQVTLRCSSQSGHNTVSWYQQALGQGPQFIFQYYREEENGRGNFPPRFSGLQFPNYSSELNVNALELDDSALYLCASSLGTSGSNEQFFGPGTRLTVL.

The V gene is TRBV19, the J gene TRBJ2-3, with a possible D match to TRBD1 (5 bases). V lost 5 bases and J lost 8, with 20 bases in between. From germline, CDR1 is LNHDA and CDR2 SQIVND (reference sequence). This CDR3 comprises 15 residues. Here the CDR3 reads CASSFRTSPDGTQYF. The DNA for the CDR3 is TGTGCCAGTAGTTTCCGGACATCCCCGGATGGTACGCAGTATTTT.

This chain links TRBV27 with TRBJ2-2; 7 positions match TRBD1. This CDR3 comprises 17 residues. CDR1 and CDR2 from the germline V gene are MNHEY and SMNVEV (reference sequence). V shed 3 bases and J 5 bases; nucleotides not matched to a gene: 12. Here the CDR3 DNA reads TGTGCCAGCAGTTTTGAAGGGTGGGCAGGGGGTACCGGGGAGCTGTTTTTT. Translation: CASSFEGWAGGTGELFF.